This T cell receptor beta chain stems from a study of blood T cell repertoires in COVID-19. About the study: COVID-19 samples collected from the United States, Italy and Spain covered acute and convalescent phases. In each case, the material was cDNA or gDNA derived from T cells, B-cell-depleted T cells, or PBMCs.

Germline CDR1 is SGHTA and CDR2 is FQGNSA. The CDR3 runs 16 residues. With 5 bases clipped from V and 0 bases from J, the junction kept 5 bases outside the gene matches. The data were produced by immunoSEQ multiplex PCR, yet TCRdb's version contains in-frame clones alone and is incomplete. The sample has 250,000 to 300,000 clones, roughly 90% seen once. Patients in Seattle were enrolled during active infection, then followed longitudinally. The chain recombines TRBV7-2 with TRBJ2-2; 8 bases are shared with TRBD1. This TCR was sampled from a woman under 40 with COVID-19, enrolled during active disease. The sequencing input was peripheral blood. CDR3 DNA: TGTGCCAGCAGCACAGGGGGACTTGCGAACACCGGGGAGCTGTTTTTT. Protein: CASSTGGLANTGELFF.